These T cell receptor beta chains were read from a single sample in a study of CXCR3-negative and CXCR3-positive naive CD8 T cells. From the 5' RACE reads, TCRdb lists one entry per CDR3 protein and no DNA. The sample's table shows about 62,000 distinct CDR3 sequences. The specimen sequenced was naive CXCR3- CD8+ T cells from blood. These receptors all stem from a human donor in good health. Some clones in this sample may be carry-over from other donors' samples. The CDR3 runs from the conserved cysteine through the conserved F or W.

V	J	CDR3
TRBV29-1	TRBJ2-5	CSVEGDRVQETQYF
TRBV25-1	TRBJ1-1	CASSEYFENTEAFF
TRBV7-9	TRBJ2-5	CAIGQGAETQYF
TRBV11-2	TRBJ2-4	CASSLGRRVDIQYF
TRBV7-6	TRBJ2-2	CASSYSEGRELFF
TRBV6-2/TRBV6-3	TRBJ2-2	CASQQAGGETGELFF
TRBV20-1	TRBJ2-7	CSARDSDRASGEQYF
TRBV29-1	TRBJ2-6	CSVEDREGLFSGANVLTF
TRBV20-1	TRBJ1-2	CSARVLDYGYTF
TRBV5-1	TRBJ2-3	CASSTSGTVADTQYF
TRBV27	TRBJ2-7	CASSLATLPYEQYF
TRBV7-9	TRBJ1-2	CASSPRQGFNYGYTF
TRBV7-9	TRBJ1-1	CASSFPGPETNTEAFF
TRBV29-1	TRBJ2-3	CSVDVGLAVATQYF
TRBV6-2/TRBV6-3	TRBJ2-1	CASSYSTSGGWGEQFF
TRBV5-1	TRBJ2-2	CASSWNTGELFF
TRBV28	TRBJ1-4	CASSPSYGVGSEKLFF
TRBV4-3	TRBJ2-7	CASSLARGPYEQYF
TRBV7-8	TRBJ2-7	CASSLVEGSSYEQYF
TRBV2	TRBJ2-7	CASSRGGEQYF
TRBV4-3	TRBJ1-1	CASSQDQFYSMNTEAFF
TRBV3-1	TRBJ2-1	CASRTSGGGFNEQFF
TRBV11-3	TRBJ2-1	CASSWGADEQFF
TRBV5-5	TRBJ2-5	CASSPEDQETQYF
TRBV29-1	TRBJ2-2	CSVDRSNTGELFF
TRBV7-3	TRBJ2-3	CASSFSGQTDTQYF
TRBV6-2/TRBV6-3	TRBJ2-3	CASVLQSDTQYF
TRBV29-1	TRBJ2-5	CSVDRMTDRNQETQYF
TRBV4-3	TRBJ1-2	CASSQDQSPYGYTF
TRBV5-1	TRBJ2-7	CASSLSARSSYEQYF
TRBV7-9	TRBJ1-2	CASSSGRNYGYTF
TRBV7-7	TRBJ2-2	CASSTGTNTGELFF
TRBV27	TRBJ2-7	CASSSGTGFHEQYF
TRBV20-1	TRBJ2-5	CSARDGTSASLETQYF
TRBV5-5	TRBJ2-7	CASSRTSRGYEQYF